The present entry profiles one T cell receptor beta chain with its context. Its specificity is not known. The primer mix had 60 Vbeta and 13 Jbeta primers. Here immunoSEQ multiplex PCR was the method, and the copy in TCRdb shows in-frame clones only, minus some. The table includes about 79,000 clones, 74% detected once. The record originates from a study of cytomegalovirus exposure and HLA in healthy donors. Study observations and caveats: CMV serostatus was the only immune exposure information that was available. There was a cluster of highly shared sequence variants that was likely a sequencing artifact.

This CDR3 has 17 residues. Germline CDR1 reads SSHAT; CDR2 reads FNYEAQ (reference sequence). V gave up 5 bases and J gave up 6 bases; unmatched junction bases: 15. The sequence derives from a middle-aged man in good health and CMV-seropositive. The chain combines TRBV7-7 with TRBJ2-2; 7 nucleotides align to TRBD2. The sequenced sample consisted of PBMCs. In DNA, the CDR3 is TGTGCCAGCAGCCCTATGACGCGCGGGAGAACCTCCGGGGAGCTGTTTTTT. Its protein is CASSPMTRGRTSGELFF.